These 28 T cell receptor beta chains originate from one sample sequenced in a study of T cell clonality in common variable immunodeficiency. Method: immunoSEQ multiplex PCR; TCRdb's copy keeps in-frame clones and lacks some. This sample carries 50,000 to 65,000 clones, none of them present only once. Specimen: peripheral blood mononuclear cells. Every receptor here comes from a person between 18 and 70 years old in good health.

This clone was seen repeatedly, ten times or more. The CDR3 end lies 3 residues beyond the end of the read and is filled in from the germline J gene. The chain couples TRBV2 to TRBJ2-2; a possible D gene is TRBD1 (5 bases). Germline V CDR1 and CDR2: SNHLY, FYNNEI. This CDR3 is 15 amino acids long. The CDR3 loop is CASSFTVSKGEKLFF. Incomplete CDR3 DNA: TGTGCCAGCAGTTTTACAGTCTCTAAAGGGGAAAAG.

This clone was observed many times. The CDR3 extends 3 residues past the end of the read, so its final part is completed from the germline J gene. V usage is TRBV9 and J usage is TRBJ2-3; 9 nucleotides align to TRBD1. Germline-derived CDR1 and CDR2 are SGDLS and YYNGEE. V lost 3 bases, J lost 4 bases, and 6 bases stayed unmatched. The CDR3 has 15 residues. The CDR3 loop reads CASSEVTGGPDTQYF. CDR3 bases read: TGTGCCAGCAGCGAAGTGACAGGGGGTCCAGATACG.

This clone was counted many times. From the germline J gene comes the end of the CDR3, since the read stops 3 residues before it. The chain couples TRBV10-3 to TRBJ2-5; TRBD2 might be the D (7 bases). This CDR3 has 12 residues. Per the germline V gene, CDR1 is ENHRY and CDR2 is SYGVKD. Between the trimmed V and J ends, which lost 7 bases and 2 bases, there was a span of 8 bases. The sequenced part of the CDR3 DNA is TGTGCCATCAAGGGGGGGCAAGAGACC. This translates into CAIKGGQET. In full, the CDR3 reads CAIKGGQETQYF.

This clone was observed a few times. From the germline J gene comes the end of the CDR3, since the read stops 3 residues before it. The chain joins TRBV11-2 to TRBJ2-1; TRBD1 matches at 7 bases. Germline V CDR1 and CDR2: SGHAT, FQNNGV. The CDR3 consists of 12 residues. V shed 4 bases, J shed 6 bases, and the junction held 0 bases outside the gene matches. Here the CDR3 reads CASSSGGNEQFF. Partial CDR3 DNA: TGTGCCAGCAGCTCAGGGGGCAATGAG.

CDR3 residues: CASSSALTGSTEAFF. The sequenced part of the CDR3 DNA is TGTGCCAGCAGCTCCGCACTGACAGGGAGCACTGAA. J is TRBJ1-1 and V is TRBV5-8, with 7 positions matching TRBD1. The read terminates 3 residues before the CDR3 end, so the remaining end is supplied by the germline J gene. CDR1 is SGHTS, CDR2 YDEGEE, per germline. The CDR3 loop spans 15 amino acids. The J segment lost 4 bases and the V segment lost 3 bases, leaving 9 bases of the junction unmatched.

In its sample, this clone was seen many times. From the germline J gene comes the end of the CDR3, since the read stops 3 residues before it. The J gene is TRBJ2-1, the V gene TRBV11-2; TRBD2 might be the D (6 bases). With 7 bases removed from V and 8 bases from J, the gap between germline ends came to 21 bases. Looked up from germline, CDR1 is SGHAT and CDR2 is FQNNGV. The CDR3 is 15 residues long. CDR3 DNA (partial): TGTGCCAGCACGGACCGGGACTGGGGTTACGATGAG. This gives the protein CASTDRDWGYDE. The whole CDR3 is CASTDRDWGYDEQFF.

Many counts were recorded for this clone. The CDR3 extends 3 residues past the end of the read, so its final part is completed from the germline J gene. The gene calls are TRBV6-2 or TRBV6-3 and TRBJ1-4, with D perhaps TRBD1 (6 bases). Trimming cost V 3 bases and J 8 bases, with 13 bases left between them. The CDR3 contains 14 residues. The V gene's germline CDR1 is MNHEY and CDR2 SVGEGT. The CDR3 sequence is CASSYTGMEEKLFF. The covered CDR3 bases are TGTGCCAGCAGTTATACAGGGATGGAGGAAAAA.

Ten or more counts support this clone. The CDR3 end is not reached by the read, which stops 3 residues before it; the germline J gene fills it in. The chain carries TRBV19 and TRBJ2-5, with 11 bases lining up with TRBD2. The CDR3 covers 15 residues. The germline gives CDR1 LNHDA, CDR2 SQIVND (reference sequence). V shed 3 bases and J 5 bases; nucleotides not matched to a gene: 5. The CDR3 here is CASSIGTSGPETQYF. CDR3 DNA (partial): TGTGCCAGTAGTATCGGGACTAGCGGTCCGGAGACC.

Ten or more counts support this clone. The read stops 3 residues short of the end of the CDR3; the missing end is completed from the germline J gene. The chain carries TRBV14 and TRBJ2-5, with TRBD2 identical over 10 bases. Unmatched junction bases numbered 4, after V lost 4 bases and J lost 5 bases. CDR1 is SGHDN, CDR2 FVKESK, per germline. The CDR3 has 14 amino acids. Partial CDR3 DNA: TGTGCCAGCAGCCCCCTAGCGGGAGCTGAGACC. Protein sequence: CASSPLAGAET. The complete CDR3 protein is CASSPLAGAETQYF.

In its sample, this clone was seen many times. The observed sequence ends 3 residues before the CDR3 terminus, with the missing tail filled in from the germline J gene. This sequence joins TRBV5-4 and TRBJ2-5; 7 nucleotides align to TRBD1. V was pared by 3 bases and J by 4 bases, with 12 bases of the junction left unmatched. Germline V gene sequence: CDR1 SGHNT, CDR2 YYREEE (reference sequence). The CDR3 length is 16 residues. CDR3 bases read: TGTGCCAGCAGCTCCGAACCCGGGACAGTGGCAGAGACC. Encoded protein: CASSSEPGTVAET. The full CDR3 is CASSSEPGTVAETQYF.

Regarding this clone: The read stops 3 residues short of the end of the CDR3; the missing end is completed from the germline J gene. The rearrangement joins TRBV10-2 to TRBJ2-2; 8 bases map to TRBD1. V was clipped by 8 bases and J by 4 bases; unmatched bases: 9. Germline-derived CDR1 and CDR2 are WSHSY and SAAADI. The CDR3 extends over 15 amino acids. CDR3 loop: CASGDRGPFTGELFF. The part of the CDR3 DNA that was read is TGCGCCAGCGGAGACAGGGGCCCTTTCACCGGGGAG.

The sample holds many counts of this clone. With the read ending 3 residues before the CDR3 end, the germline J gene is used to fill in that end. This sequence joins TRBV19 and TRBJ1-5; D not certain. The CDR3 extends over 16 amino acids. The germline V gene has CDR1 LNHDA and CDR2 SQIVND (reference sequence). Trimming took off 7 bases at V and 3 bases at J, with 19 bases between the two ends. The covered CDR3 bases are TGTGCCAGTACCGATAGGTCCCCGACTAACAATCAGCCC. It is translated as CASTDRSPTNNQP. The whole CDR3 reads CASTDRSPTNNQPQHF.

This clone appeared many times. The CDR3 DNA, read in part, is TGTGCCAGCAGTGGACTAGCGGGAGTCTACGAG. Amino acids: CASSGLAGVYE. The CDR3 in its entirety is CASSGLAGVYEQYF. This chain joins TRBV2 and TRBJ2-7, with TRBD2 identical over 12 bases. The read comes to an end 3 residues before the CDR3 does, leaving the germline J gene to fill in the end. Trimming at V came to 4 bases and at J to 3 bases, leaving 1 base not matched to a gene. Germline V gives CDR1 SNHLY, CDR2 FYNNEI. The CDR3 contains 14 residues.

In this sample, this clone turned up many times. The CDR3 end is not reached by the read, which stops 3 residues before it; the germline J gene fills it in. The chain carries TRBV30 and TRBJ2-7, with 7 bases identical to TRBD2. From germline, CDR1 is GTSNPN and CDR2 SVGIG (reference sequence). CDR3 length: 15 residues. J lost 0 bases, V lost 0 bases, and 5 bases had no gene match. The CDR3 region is CAWSVKASGSYEQYF. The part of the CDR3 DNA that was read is TGTGCCTGGAGTGTAAAGGCTAGCGGCTCCTACGAG.

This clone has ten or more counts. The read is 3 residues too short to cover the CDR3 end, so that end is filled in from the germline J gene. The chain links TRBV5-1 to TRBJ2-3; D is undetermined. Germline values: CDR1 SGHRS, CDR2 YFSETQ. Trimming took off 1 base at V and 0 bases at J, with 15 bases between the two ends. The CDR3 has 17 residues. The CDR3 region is CASSLHPPSTSTDTQYF. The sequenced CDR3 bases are TGCGCCAGCAGCTTGCACCCACCCTCAACTAGCACAGATACG.

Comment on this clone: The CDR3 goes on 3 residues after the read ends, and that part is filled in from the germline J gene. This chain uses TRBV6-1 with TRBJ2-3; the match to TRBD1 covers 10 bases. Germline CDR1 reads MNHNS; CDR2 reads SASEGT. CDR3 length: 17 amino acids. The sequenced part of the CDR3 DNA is TGTGCCAGCAGTGAAGCGCTTCTGGGACAGGGGAGGCAGCCG. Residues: CASSEALLGQGRQP. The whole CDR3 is CASSEALLGQGRQPQYF.

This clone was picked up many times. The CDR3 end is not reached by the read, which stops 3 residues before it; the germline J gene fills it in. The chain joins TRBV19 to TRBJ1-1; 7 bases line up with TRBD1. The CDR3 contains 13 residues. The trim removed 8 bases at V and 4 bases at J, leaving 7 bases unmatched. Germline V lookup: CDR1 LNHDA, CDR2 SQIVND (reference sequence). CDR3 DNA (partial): TGTGCCAGTGCCCAGGGGGAAACCACTGAA. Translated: CASAQGETTE. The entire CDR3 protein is CASAQGETTEAFF.

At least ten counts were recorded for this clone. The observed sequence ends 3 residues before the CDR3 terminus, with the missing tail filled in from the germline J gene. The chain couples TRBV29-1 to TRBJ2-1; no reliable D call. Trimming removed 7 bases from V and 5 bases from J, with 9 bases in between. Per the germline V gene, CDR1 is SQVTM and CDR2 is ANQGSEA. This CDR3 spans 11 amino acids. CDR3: CSGSINNEQFF. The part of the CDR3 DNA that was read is TGCAGCGGCTCTATAAACAATGAG.

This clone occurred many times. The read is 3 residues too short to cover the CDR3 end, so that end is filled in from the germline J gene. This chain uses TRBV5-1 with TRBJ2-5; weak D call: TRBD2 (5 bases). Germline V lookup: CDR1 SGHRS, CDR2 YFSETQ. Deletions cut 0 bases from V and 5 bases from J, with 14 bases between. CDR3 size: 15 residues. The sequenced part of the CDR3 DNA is TGCGCCAGCAGCTTGGATCACGGGGAATTGGAGACC. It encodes CASSLDHGELET. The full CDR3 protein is CASSLDHGELETQYF.

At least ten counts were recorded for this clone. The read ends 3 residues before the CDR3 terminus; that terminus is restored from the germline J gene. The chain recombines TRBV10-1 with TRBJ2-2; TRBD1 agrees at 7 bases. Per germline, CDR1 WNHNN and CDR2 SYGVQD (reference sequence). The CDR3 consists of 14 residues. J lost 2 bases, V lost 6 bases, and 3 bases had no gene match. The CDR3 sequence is CASRGTVNTGELFF. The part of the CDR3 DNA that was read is TGCGCCAGCAGGGGGACAGTAAACACCGGGGAG.

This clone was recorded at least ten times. The sequenced CDR3 bases are TGTGCCATCAGACAATCCTACGAG. Translation: CAIRQSYE. The CDR3 in its entirety is CAIRQSYEQYF. The gene calls are TRBV10-3 and TRBJ2-7; D unclear. The sequenced fragment ends 3 residues before the CDR3 boundary, so the rest is inferred from the germline J gene. The CDR3 is made up of 11 amino acids. Per the germline V gene, CDR1 is ENHRY and CDR2 is SYGVKD. Trimming removed 6 bases from V and 1 base from J, with 4 bases in between.

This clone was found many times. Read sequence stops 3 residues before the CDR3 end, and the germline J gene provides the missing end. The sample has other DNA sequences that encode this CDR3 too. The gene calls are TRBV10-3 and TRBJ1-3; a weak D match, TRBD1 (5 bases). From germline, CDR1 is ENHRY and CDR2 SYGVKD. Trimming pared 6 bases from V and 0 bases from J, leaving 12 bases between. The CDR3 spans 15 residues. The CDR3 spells CAISLRGLSGNTIYF. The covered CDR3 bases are TGTGCCATCAGCCTGAGGGGCCTCTCTGGAAACACC.

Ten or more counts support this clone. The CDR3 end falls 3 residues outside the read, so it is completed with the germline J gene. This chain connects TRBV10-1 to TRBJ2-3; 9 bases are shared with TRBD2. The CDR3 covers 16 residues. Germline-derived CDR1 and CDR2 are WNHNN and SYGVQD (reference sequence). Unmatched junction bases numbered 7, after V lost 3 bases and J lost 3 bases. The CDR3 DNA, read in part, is TGCGCCAGCAGTGAAGACAGAGCGGGAGGAACAGATACG. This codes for CASSEDRAGGTDT. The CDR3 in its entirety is CASSEDRAGGTDTQYF.

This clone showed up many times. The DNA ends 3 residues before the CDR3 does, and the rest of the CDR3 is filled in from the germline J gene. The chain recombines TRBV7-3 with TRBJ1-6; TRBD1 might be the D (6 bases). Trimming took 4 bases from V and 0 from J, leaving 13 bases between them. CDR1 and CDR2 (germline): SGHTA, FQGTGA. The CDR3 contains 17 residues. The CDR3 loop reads CASSSPPDSSYNSPLHF. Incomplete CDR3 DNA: TGTGCCAGCAGCTCACCGCCGGACAGCTCCTATAATTCACCC.

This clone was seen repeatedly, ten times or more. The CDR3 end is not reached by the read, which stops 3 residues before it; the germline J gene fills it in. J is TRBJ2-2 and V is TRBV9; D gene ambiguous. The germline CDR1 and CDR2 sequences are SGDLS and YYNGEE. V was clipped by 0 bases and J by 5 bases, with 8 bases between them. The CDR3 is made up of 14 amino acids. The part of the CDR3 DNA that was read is TGTGCCAGCAGCGTAGCCGCCAGTACCGGGGAG. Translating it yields CASSVAASTGE. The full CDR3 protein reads CASSVAASTGELFF.

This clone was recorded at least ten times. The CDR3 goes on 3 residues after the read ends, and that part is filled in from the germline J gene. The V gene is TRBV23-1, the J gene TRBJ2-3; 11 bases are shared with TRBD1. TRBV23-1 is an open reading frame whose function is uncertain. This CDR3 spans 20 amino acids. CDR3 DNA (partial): TGCGCCAGCAGTCAACTTACAAAACCCGGGACAGGGGGTACCCAAGAGACG. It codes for CASSQLTKPGTGGTQET. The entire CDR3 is CASSQLTKPGTGGTQETQYF.

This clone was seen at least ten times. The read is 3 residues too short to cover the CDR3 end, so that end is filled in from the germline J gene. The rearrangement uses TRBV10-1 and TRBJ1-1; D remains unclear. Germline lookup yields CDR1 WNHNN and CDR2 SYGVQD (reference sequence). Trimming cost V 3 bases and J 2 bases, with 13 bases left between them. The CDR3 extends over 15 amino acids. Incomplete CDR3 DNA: TGCGCCAGCAGTGAAGGAACAGCAAAAAACACTGAA. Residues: CASSEGTAKNTE. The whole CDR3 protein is CASSEGTAKNTEAFF.

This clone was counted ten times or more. The CDR3 DNA, read in part, is TGCGCCAGCAGGCCCGAGGAGCCCGTAGCTACGCACGAG. Encoded protein: CASRPEEPVATHE. The full CDR3 is CASRPEEPVATHEQYF. The chain carries TRBV10-2 and TRBJ2-7; D ambiguous. From the germline J gene comes the end of the CDR3, since the read stops 3 residues before it. This CDR3 is built from 16 residues. V dropped 6 bases and J dropped 5 bases, with 23 bases sitting between them. The germline gives CDR1 WSHSY, CDR2 SAAADI.